These 30 T cell receptor beta chains were all obtained from the same sample, sequenced in a study. TCRdb recomputed calls from the 5' RACE reads with MiXCR, one row per CDR3 protein. Here the sample spans 40,000 to 55,000 distinct CDR3 sequences, more than 20% being singletons. Treg sorting used a CD4+CD25+CD127-/low gate. The sequencing input was Tregs sorted from a lymph node. The receptors shown here come from a female donor with breast cancer.

In the case of this clonotype: This may stem from a read error, because a much larger clone lies one nucleotide away. J is TRBJ2-1 and V is TRBV11-3; 8 nucleotides align to TRBD1. The CDR3 covers 13 residues. Germline V gene data show CDR1 as SGHNT and CDR2 as YENEEA. For the CDR3, the DNA is TGTGCCAGCACAGACAGGGGCCACAATGAGCAGCTCTTC. Protein product: CASTDRGHNEQLF. The full variable domain, rest sourced from reference TRBV11-3 and TRBJ2-1, is EAGVVQSPRYKIIEKKQPVAFWCNPISGHNTLYWYLQNLGQGPELLIRYENEEAVDDSQLPKDRFSAERLKGVDSTLKIQPAELGDSAVYLCASTDRGHNEQLFGPGTRLTVL.

V is TRBV10-1 and J is TRBJ2-5, with D uncertain. Germline V gene sequence: CDR1 WNHNN, CDR2 SYGVQD (reference sequence). CDR3 length equals 12 residues. The V and J ends lost 2 bases and 0 bases respectively, with 1 base between them. CDR3 in DNA: TGCGCCAGCAGTGAGAACCAAGAGACCCAGTACTTC. Protein sequence: CASSENQETQYF.

This clonotype has just one count. An end of the junction differs from the germline gene, which may be a read error. V and J are TRBV4-1 and TRBJ1-1; 8 positions agree with TRBD1. The CDR3 length is 17 residues. Looked up from germline, CDR1 is MGHRA and CDR2 is YSYEKL. CDR3 coding DNA: TGCGCCAGCAGACCTTACAGGGGGGGACCGTTAAACACTAAAGCTTTCTTT. Its protein is CASRPYRGGPLNTKAFF.

This clonotype was detected many times. V is TRBV29-1 and J is TRBJ1-2; 8 bases map to TRBD1. Trimming at V came to 2 bases and at J to 4 bases, leaving 9 bases not matched to a gene. The germline CDR1 and CDR2 sequences are SQVTM and ANQGSEA. The CDR3 spans 15 residues. The CDR3 DNA sequence: TGCAGCGTTGAAAAGACCGGGACAGGTTCCTATGGCTACACCTTC. Translation: CSVEKTGTGSYGYTF. The full variable domain, in which reference TRBV29-1 and TRBJ1-2 provide the parts outside the CDR3, is SAVISQKPSRDICQRGTSLTIQCQVDSQVTMMFWYRQQPGQSLTLIATANQGSEATYESGFVIDKFPISRPNLTFSTLTVSNMSPEDSSIYLCSVEKTGTGSYGYTFGSGTRLTVV.

V usage is TRBV5-4 and J usage is TRBJ2-7; D is unclear. The germline CDR1 and CDR2 sequences are SGHNT and YYREEE (reference sequence). There are 16 residues in the CDR3. The V gene lost 0 bases and the J gene lost 3 bases, with 16 bases spanning the gap. As DNA, the CDR3 is TGTGCCAGCAGCTTGGACATCGGACCCCAGAGCTACGAGCAGTACTTC. The encoded protein is CASSLDIGPQSYEQYF.

There are many counts of this clonotype. The chain links TRBV6-1 to TRBJ1-2; D may be TRBD1 (6 bases). The CDR3 consists of 13 residues. Germline CDR1 reads MNHNS; CDR2 reads SASEGT. Trimming pared 2 bases from V and 7 bases from J, leaving 11 bases between. CDR3 nucleotides: TGTGCCAGCAGTGAAAGGACACAGGGTGGCTACACCTTC. Translating it yields CASSERTQGGYTF.

About this clonotype itself: This could be a read error, since a much larger clone is one nucleotide away. V and J are TRBV24-1 and TRBJ1-5, with D hard to call. This CDR3 has 13 residues. The V gene's germline CDR1 is KGHDR and CDR2 SFDVKD. CDR3 loop: CATCEDSNQPQHF. In DNA, the CDR3 is TGTGCCACCTGTGAGGACAGCAATCAGCCCCAGCATTTT.

The rearrangement joins TRBV4-1 to TRBJ2-2; 7 bases match TRBD2. This CDR3 spans 14 amino acids. In germline, CDR1 is MGHRA, CDR2 YSYEKL. V dropped 1 base and J dropped 10; count of bases not matched to a gene: 6. CDR3 amino acids: CASSQVGRAKELFF. CDR3 sequence (DNA): TGCGCCAGCAGCCAAGTGGGGAGGGCCAAGGAGCTGTTTTTT.

There are a few counts of this clonotype. This chain uses TRBV4-1 with TRBJ2-7; 9 nucleotides match TRBD2. Unmatched junction bases numbered 9, after V lost 5 bases and J lost 4 bases. The CDR3 contains 15 residues. The germline V gene has CDR1 MGHRA and CDR2 YSYEKL. The CDR3 DNA reads as TGCGCCAGCAGCGGTACGGAGACTAGCGGATACGAGCAGTACTTC. Its translation: CASSGTETSGYEQYF.

This clonotype was picked up many times. The gene calls are TRBV27 and TRBJ1-2; D call uncertain. CDR3 size: 14 residues. Trimming removed 3 bases at V and 4 bases at J, with 12 bases between. Germline lookup yields CDR1 MNHEY and CDR2 SMNVEV (reference sequence). The CDR3 protein is CASSLQPASYGYTF. DNA for the CDR3: TGTGCCAGCAGTTTGCAACCAGCAAGCTATGGCTACACCTTC.

The chain recombines TRBV6-5 with TRBJ1-1; D unclear. This CDR3 has 13 residues. Between the trimmed V and J ends, which lost 2 bases and 3 bases, there was a span of 7 bases. The germline V gene encodes CDR1 MNHEY and CDR2 SVGAGI. CDR3 protein: CASSYSKYTEAFF. The CDR3 nucleotides are TGTGCCAGCAGTTACAGTAAGTACACTGAAGCTTTCTTT.

Many counts were recorded for this clonotype. The rearrangement joins TRBV7-6 to TRBJ2-2; D remains unclear. The germline CDR1 and CDR2 sequences are SGHVS and FNYEAQ. The V end lost 5 bases, the J end lost 0 bases, and 4 bases lay between the germline ends. CDR3 length: 13 amino acids. The CDR3 DNA reads TGTGCCAGCAGCCCATCGAACACCGGGGAGCTGTTTTTT. The encoded protein is CASSPSNTGELFF.

The rearrangement uses TRBV20-1 and TRBJ2-1; D is uncertain. The CDR3 length is 15 residues. Germline values: CDR1 DFQATT, CDR2 SNEGSKA (reference sequence). Deletions cut 8 bases from V and 4 bases from J, with 21 bases between. The CDR3 here is CSTQRTAEMYNEQFF. The DNA of the CDR3 is TGCAGTACGCAAAGGACCGCCGAGATGTACAATGAGCAGTTCTTC.

This clonotype was observed a handful of times. The junction and the germline gene differ at one end; a read error may be behind it. The chain carries TRBV20-1 and TRBJ2-7; either TRBD1 or TRBD2 may fit D (6 bases each). Germline V lookup: CDR1 DFQATT, CDR2 SNEGSKA (reference sequence). This CDR3 comprises 19 residues. CDR3 sequence (DNA): TGCAGTGCTAGTACGGGTGTAGTAGGGGGGCGAATCCCCTCCTTCGAGCAGTACTTC. Translating it yields CSASTGVVGGRIPSFEQYF.

The J gene is TRBJ1-2, the V gene TRBV5-1, with D uncertain. The CDR3 spans 14 residues. Germline CDR1 SGHRS, CDR2 YFSETQ. V lost 3 bases and J lost 4, with 13 bases in between. CDR3 region: CASSCGADTYGYTF. CDR3 nucleotide sequence: TGCGCCAGCAGCTGTGGAGCAGACACCTATGGCTACACCTTC.

The chain joins TRBV15 to TRBJ2-6; unclear D gene. Germline V CDR1 and CDR2: LNHNV, YYDKDF (reference sequence). The CDR3 is made up of 17 amino acids. V was cut by 2 bases and J by 6 bases, with 17 bases left in between. DNA of the CDR3: TGTGCCACCAGCAGACTGACGGAGAGCTCTAAGGCCAACGTCCTGACTTTC. Its protein product is CATSRLTESSKANVLTF. Full variable domain (rest looked up from reference TRBV15 and TRBJ2-6): DAMVIQNPRYQVTQFGKPVTLSCSQTLNHNVMYWYQQKSSQAPKLLFHYYDKDFNNEADTPDNFQSRRPNTSFCFLDIRSPGLGDTAMYLCATSRLTESSKANVLTFGAGSRLTVL.

This clonotype was found many times. Here the CDR3 reads CASSEATSYNEQFF. The CDR3, as DNA: TGTGCCAGCAGTGAAGCGACTTCTTACAATGAGCAGTTCTTC. J is TRBJ2-1 and V is TRBV6-1; no clear D gene. Looked up from germline, CDR1 is MNHNS and CDR2 is SASEGT. The CDR3 has 14 amino acids. Between the trimmed V and J ends, which lost 0 bases and 4 bases, there was a span of 7 bases.

This rearrangement joins TRBV12-3 or TRBV12-4 to TRBJ2-2; D remains ambiguous. This CDR3 contains 13 residues. V was trimmed by 6 bases and J by 0 bases, leaving 5 bases between them. CDR3 sequence: CASRESNTGELFF. The DNA for the CDR3 is TGTGCCAGCAGAGAGTCGAACACCGGGGAGCTGTTTTTT.

CDR3 DNA sequence: TGCGCCAGCAGCCCTGGCATCCGGACAGGTGCCCCCTATGGCTACACCTTC. Its protein product is CASSPGIRTGAPYGYTF. The chain uses TRBV5-1 and TRBJ1-2; 7 bases are a match to TRBD1. The CDR3 consists of 17 residues. Germline V gene data show CDR1 as SGHRS and CDR2 as YFSETQ. V shed 4 bases and J 4 bases; nucleotides not matched to a gene: 16.

This clonotype was observed many times. This chain uses TRBV27 with TRBJ2-1; the match to TRBD2 covers 8 bases. CDR1 is MNHEY, CDR2 SMNVEV, per germline (reference sequence). The CDR3 is 17 residues long. Unmatched junction bases numbered 16, after V lost 4 bases and J lost 8 bases. CDR3 amino acids: CASSSLQGREVGDEQFF. The CDR3 DNA reads TGTGCCAGCAGTTCCCTCCAAGGGCGGGAGGTTGGGGATGAGCAGTTCTTC.

Only a few counts were recorded for this clonotype. The CDR3 spells CASSLNLAAYNEQFF. In DNA form, the CDR3 reads TGTGCCAGCAGCTTGAACCTAGCGGCCTACAATGAGCAGTTCTTC. The rearrangement uses TRBV5-5 and TRBJ2-1, with TRBD2 matching over 7 bases. J lost 2 bases, V lost 1 base, and 3 bases had no gene match. CDR1 SGHKS and CDR2 YYEKEE come from the germline V gene (reference sequence). The CDR3 sequence is 15 residues long.

The chain combines TRBV5-1 with TRBJ1-4; D is ambiguous. This CDR3 is 14 amino acids long. CDR1 SGHRS and CDR2 YFSETQ come from the germline V gene. V was cut by 2 bases and J by 3 bases, with 8 bases left in between. The CDR3 nucleotides read TGCGCCAGCAGCTTTTACGGGGCTAATGAAAAACTGTTTTTT. This codes for CASSFYGANEKLFF.

This clonotype was seen repeatedly, ten times or more. This sequence joins TRBV29-1 and TRBJ2-5; TRBD2 matches 11 bases. Germline CDR1 reads SQVTM; CDR2 reads ANQGSEA. CDR3 length: 12 residues. J was trimmed by 7 bases and V by 7 bases; bases with no gene match: 5. CDR3 nucleotides: TGCAGCGAACTAGCGGGAGATGGGACCCAGTACTTC. Its translation: CSELAGDGTQYF.

Regarding this clonotype: An end of the junction differs from the germline gene, which may be a read error. The chain uses TRBV4-2 and TRBJ1-2, with a possible D match to TRBD1 (6 bases). This CDR3 is 14 amino acids long. The germline V gene has CDR1 LGHNA and CDR2 YNFKEQ. This chain's CDR3 is CAISATSGDYGYTF. The CDR3 bases are TGTGCCATCAGCGCTACCTCAGGGGACTATGGCTACACCTTC.

The gene calls are TRBV20-1 and TRBJ2-1; TRBD2 agrees at 13 bases. Germline loops: CDR1 DFQATT, CDR2 SNEGSKA (reference sequence). The CDR3 is 16 residues long. V was clipped by 5 bases and J by 10 bases; unmatched bases: 14. The CDR3 region has the DNA TGCAGTGCTGGAACCCGGACTAGCGGGAGATCGGTAGAGCAGTTCTTC. Translation: CSAGTRTSGRSVEQFF.

The V call is TRBV6-6, the J call TRBJ2-7; D is unresolved. The CDR3 covers 14 residues. V lost 2 bases and J 6 bases, leaving 14 bases between the germline ends. The germline V gene encodes CDR1 MNHNY and CDR2 SVGAGI (reference sequence). The CDR3 loop reads CASSYPVHSSEQYF. The CDR3 nucleotides read TGTGCCAGCAGTTACCCGGTACACAGCTCCGAGCAGTACTTC.

This clonotype is medium-sized within its sample. The chain carries TRBV27 and TRBJ2-7; 9 bases are a match to TRBD1. This CDR3 region has 14 residues. Germline lookup yields CDR1 MNHEY and CDR2 SMNVEV (reference sequence). J gave up 3 bases and V 10 bases, and 10 bases lay outside the gene matches. The CDR3 DNA reads TGTGCCATCATCAGGTCGACAGGGGGCTACGAGCAGTACTTC. Amino acid sequence: CAIIRSTGGYEQYF.

This clonotype occurred many times. The chain employs TRBV20-1 and TRBJ1-1; 8 nucleotides line up with TRBD1. Germline CDR1 and CDR2: DFQATT and SNEGSKA (reference sequence). The CDR3 extends over 14 amino acids. Unmatched junction bases numbered 5, after V lost 0 bases and J lost 5 bases. The CDR3 protein is CSARDGQGRTEAFF. CDR3 coding DNA: TGCAGTGCTAGAGACGGACAGGGAAGGACTGAAGCTTTCTTT.

A remark on this clonotype: This may come from a read error, since a much larger clone is one base off. The chain employs TRBV20-1 and TRBJ2-3; D is unclear. CDR3 size: 15 residues. Germline V gene sequence: CDR1 DFQATT, CDR2 SNEGSKA (reference sequence). In nucleotides, the CDR3 is TGCAGTGCTAGAGATGCCCGGCAAAGCACAGATGCGCAGTATTTT. It translates to CSARDARQSTDAQYF.

This clonotype has more than one count but fewer than ten. The genes are TRBV2 and TRBJ1-2, with D tentatively TRBD1 (6 bases). This CDR3 contains 14 residues. From germline, CDR1 is SNHLY and CDR2 FYNNEI. Trimming pared 6 bases from V and 7 bases from J, leaving 18 bases between. The CDR3 loop is CASRPPEQGFGYTF. The CDR3 nucleotides are TGTGCCAGCAGACCCCCGGAACAGGGATTTGGCTACACCTTC.